This T cell receptor beta chain stems from a study of blood T cell repertoires in COVID-19. Study-wide context: Whether acute or convalescent, the COVID-19 samples came from the United States, Italy and Spain. T cells, B-cell-depleted T cells, or PBMCs supplied cDNA or gDNA.

Study processing details: Reference gene primer amplification gave estimated nucleated cell counts. TCRdb's table, derived via immunoSEQ multiplex PCR, lists solely in-frame clones and lacks some. That table gives V, J and clone size, and the DNA gave D and trimming. The sample contains about 250,000 clones, roughly 86% of which appear only once. Germline V CDR1 and CDR2: SGHRS, YFSETQ. The CDR3 covers 14 residues. V lost 6 bases and J 2 bases, leaving 11 bases between the germline ends. Recruitment covered roughly 24 US areas and drew participants whose ages spanned roughly 18 to 95 years. The sample was PBMCs or T cells enriched from blood (not recorded which). The chain is built from TRBV5-1 and TRBJ2-2; a possible D gene is TRBD2 (5 bases). The TCR originated in a woman aged 25 to 39 with acute COVID-19. The CDR3 DNA follows: TGCGCCAGCACCGCGGGTAGAAACACCGGGGAGCTGTTTTTT. Amino acid sequence: CASTAGRNTGELFF.